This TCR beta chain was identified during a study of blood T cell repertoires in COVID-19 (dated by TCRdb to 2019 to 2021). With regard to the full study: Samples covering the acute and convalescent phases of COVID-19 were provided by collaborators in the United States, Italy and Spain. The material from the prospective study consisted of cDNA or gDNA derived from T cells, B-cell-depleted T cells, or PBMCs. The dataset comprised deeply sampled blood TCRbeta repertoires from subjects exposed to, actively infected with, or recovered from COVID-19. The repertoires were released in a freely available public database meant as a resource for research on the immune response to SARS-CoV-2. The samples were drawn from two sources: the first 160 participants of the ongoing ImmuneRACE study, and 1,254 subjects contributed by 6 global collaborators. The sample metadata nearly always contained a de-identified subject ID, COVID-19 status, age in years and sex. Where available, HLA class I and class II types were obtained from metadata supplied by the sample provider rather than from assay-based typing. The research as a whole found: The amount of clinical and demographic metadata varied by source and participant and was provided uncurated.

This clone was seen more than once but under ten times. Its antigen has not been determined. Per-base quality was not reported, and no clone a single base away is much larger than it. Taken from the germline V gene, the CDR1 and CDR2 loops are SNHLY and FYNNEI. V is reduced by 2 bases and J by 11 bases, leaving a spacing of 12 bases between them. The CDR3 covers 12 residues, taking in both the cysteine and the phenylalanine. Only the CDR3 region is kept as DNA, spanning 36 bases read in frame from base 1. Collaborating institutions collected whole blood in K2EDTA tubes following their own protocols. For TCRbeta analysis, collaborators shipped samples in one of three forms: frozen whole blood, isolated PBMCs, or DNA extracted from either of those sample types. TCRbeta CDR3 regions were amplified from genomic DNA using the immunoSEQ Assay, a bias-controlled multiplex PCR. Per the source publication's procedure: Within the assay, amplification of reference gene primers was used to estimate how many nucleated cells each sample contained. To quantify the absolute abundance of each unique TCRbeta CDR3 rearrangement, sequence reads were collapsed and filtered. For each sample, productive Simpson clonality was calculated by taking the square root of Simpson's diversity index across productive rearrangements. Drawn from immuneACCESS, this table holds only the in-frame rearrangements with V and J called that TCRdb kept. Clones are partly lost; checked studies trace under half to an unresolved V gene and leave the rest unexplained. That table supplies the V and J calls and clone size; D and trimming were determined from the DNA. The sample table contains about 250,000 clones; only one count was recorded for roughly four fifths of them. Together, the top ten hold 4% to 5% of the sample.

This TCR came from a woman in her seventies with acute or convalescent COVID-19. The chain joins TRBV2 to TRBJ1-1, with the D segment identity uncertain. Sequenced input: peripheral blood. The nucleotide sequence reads TGTGCCAGCAGTGAAACGGGGTTTGGGGCTTTCTTT. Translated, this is CASSETGFGAFF.